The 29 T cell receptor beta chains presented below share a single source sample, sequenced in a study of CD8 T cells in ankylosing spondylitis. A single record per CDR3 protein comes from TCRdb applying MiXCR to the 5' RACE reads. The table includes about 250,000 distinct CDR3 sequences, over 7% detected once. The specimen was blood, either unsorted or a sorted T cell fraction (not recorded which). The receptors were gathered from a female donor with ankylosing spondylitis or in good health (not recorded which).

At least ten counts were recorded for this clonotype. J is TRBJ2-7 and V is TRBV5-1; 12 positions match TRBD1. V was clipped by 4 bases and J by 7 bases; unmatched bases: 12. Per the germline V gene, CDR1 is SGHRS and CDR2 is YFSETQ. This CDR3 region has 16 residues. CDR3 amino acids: CASSPLGGQGAGEQYF. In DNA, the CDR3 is TGCGCCAGCAGCCCCCTAGGGGGACAGGGGGCTGGAGAGCAGTACTTC.

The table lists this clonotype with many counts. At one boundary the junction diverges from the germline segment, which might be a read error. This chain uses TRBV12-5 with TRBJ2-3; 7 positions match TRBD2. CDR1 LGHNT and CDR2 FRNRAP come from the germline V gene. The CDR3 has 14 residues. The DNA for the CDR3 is TGTGCTAGTGGCTTGGGAGGGTCCATCGATACGCAGTATTTT. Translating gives CASGLGGSIDTQYF.

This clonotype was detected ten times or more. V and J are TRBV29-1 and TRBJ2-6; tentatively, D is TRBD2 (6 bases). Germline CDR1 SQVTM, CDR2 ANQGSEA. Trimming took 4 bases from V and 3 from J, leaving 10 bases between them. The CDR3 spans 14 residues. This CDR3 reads CSVGASDGANVLTF. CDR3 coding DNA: TGCAGCGTTGGTGCTAGCGATGGGGCCAACGTCCTGACTTTC.

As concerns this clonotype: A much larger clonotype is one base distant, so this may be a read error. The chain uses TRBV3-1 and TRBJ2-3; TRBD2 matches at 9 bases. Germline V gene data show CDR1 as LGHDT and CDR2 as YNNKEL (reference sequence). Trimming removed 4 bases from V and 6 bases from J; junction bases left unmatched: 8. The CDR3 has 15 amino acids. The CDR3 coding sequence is TGTGCCAGCAGCCCTGAACTAGCGGGCGGGGATACGCAGTATTTT. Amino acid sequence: CASSPELAGGDTQYF.

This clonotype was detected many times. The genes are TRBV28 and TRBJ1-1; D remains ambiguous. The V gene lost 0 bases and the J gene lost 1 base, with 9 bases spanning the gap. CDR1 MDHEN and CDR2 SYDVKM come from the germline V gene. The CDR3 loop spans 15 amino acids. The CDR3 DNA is TGTGCCAGCAGTTTATGGAGGCAGAAGAACACTGAAGCTTTCTTT. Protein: CASSLWRQKNTEAFF.

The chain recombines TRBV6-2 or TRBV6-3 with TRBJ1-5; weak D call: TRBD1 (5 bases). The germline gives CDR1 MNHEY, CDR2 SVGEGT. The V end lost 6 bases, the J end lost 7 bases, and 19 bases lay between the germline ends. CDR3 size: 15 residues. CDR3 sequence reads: CASSGPLGAVQPQHF. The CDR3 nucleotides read TGTGCCAGCAGCGGCCCCTTAGGGGCCGTACAGCCCCAGCATTTT.

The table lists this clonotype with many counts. The CDR3, as DNA: TGTGCCAGCAGTTACCGGGACCAGTTCTTC. Protein: CASSYRDQFF. V usage is TRBV12-3 or TRBV12-4 and J usage is TRBJ2-1; either TRBD1 or TRBD2 may fit D (5 bases each). This CDR3 region has 10 residues. The V gene lost 4 bases and the J gene lost 13 bases, with 8 bases spanning the gap.

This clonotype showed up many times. The CDR3 loop reads CSAPLTTYNEQFF. DNA of the CDR3: TGCAGTGCTCCTTTGACTACTTACAATGAGCAGTTCTTC. This chain links TRBV20-1 with TRBJ2-1; tentative D call: TRBD2 (5 bases). Germline CDR1 DFQATT, CDR2 SNEGSKA (reference sequence). V gave up 5 bases and J gave up 4 bases, with 12 bases separating them. The CDR3 length is 13 residues.

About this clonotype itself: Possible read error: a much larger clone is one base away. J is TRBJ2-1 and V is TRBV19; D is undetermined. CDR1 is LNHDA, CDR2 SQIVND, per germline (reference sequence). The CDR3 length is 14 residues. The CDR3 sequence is CPSSMGFKRNEQFF. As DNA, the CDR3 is TGTCCCAGTAGTATGGGCTTCAAAAGGAATGAGCAGTTCTTC.

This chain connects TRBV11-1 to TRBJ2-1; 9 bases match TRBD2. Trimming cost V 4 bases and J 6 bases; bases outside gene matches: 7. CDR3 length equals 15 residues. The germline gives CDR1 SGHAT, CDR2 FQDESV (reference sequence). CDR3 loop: CASSSRGTSINEQFF. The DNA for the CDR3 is TGTGCCAGCAGCTCGAGGGGGACTAGCATCAATGAGCAGTTCTTC.

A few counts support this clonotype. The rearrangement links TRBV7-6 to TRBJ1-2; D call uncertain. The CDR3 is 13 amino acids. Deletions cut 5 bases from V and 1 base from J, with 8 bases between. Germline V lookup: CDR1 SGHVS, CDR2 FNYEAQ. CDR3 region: CASSLGDNYGYTF. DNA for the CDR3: TGTGCCAGCAGCCTAGGAGATAACTATGGCTACACCTTC.

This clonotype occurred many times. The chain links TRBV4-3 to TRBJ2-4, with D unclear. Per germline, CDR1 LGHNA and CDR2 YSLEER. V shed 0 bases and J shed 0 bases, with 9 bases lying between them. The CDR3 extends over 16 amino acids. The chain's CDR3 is CASSQDSVQAKNIQYF. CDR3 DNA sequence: TGCGCCAGCAGCCAAGATAGTGTTCAAGCCAAAAACATTCAGTACTTC.

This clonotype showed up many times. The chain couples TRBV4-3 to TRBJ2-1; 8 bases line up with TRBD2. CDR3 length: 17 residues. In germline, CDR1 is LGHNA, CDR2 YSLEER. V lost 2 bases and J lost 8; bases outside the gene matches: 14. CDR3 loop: CASSQQAGQRELDEQFF. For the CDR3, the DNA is TGCGCCAGCAGCCAACAAGCCGGCCAGCGGGAGCTCGATGAGCAGTTCTTC.

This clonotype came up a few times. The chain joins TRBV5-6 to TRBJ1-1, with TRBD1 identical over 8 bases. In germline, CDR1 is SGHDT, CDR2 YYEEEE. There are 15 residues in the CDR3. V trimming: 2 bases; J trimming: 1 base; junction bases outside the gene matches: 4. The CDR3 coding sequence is TGTGCCAGCAGCTTACCCGGGACAGGGAACACTGAAGCTTTCTTT. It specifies CASSLPGTGNTEAFF.

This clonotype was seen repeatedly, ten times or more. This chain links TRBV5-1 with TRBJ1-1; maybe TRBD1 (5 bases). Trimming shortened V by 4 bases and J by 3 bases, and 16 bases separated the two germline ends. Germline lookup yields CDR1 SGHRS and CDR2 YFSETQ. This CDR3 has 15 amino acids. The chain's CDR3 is CASSTFSGRDTEAFF. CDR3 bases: TGCGCCAGCAGCACATTTTCAGGGAGGGACACTGAAGCTTTCTTT.

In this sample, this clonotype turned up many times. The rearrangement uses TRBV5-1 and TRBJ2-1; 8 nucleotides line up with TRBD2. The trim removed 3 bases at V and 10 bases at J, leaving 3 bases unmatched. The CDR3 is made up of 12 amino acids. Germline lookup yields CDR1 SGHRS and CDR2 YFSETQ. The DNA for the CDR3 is TGCGCCAGCAGCTGGCGACTAGCGGAGCAGTTCTTC. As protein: CASSWRLAEQFF.

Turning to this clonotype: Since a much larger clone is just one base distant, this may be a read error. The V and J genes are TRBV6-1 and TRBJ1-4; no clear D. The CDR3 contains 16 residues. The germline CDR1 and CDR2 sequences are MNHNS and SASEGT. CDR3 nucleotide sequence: TGTGCCTGCAGCGGGGTAGGAGTTGGAGCTAATGAAAAACTGTTTTTT. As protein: CACSGVGVGANEKLFF.

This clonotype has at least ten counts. The CDR3 is CSARGRLDRHTGELFF. Here the CDR3 DNA reads TGCAGTGCCCGAGGACGGTTAGATCGTCACACCGGGGAGCTGTTTTTT. V and J are TRBV20-1 and TRBJ2-2; no reliable D call. Trimming removed 6 bases from V and 3 bases from J, with 20 bases in between. Per the germline V gene, CDR1 is DFQATT and CDR2 is SNEGSKA (reference sequence). The CDR3 loop spans 16 amino acids.

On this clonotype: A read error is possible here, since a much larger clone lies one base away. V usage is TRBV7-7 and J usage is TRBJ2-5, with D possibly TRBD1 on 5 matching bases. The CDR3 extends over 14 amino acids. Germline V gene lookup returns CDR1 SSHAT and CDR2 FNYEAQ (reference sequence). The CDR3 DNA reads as TGTGCTAGCAGCTTGGGGCTAGACGAGGAGACCCGGTACTTC. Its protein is CASSLGLDEETRYF.

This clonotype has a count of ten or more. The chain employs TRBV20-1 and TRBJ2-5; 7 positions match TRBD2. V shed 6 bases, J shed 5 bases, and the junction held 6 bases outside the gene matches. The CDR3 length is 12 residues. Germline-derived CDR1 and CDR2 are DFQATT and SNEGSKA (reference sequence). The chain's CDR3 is CSAGGAGETQYF. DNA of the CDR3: TGCAGTGCGGGAGGGGCAGGGGAGACCCAGTACTTC.

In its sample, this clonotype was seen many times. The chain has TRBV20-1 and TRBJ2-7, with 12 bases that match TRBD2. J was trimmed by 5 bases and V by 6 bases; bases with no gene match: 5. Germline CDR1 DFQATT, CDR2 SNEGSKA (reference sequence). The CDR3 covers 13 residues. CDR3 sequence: CSARTSGIHEQYF. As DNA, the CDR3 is TGCAGTGCCCGGACTAGCGGGATCCACGAGCAGTACTTC.

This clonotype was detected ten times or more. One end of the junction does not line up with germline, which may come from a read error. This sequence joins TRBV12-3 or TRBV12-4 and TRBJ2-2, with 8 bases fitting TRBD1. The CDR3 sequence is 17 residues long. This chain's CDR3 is CANSFTRDRRNTGELFF. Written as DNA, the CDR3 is TGTGCCAACAGTTTCACTAGGGACAGGAGGAACACCGGGGAGCTGTTTTTT.

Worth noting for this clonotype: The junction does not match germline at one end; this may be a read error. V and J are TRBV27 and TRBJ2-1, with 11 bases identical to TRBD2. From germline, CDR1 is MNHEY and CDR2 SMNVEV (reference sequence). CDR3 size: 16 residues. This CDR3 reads CASSKWGLADYDEQFF. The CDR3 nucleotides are TGTGCCAGCAGTAAGTGGGGACTAGCGGACTACGATGAGCAGTTCTTC.

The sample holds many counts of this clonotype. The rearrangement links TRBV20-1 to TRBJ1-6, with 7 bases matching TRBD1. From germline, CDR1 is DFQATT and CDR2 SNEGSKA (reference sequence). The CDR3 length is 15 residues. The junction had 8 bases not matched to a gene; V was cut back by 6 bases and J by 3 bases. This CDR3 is CSAPEGALYNSPLHF. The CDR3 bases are TGCAGTGCGCCCGAGGGGGCCCTCTATAATTCACCCCTCCACTTT.

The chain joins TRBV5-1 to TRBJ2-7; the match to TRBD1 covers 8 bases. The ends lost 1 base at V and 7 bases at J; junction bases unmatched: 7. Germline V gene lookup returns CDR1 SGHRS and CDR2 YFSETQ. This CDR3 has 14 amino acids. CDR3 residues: CASSLRQGAREQYF. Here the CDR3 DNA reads TGCGCCAGCAGCTTGAGGCAGGGGGCGCGGGAGCAGTACTTC. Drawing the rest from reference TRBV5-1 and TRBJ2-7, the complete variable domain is KAGVTQTPRYLIKTRGQQVTLSCSPISGHRSVSWYQQTPGQGLQFLFEYFSETQRNKGNFPGRFSGRQFSNSRSEMNVSTLELGDSALYLCASSLRQGAREQYFGPGTRLTVT.

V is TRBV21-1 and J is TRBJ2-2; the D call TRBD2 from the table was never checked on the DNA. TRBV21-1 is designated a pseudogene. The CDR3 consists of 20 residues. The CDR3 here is CASSKALLPGGPWFTGELFF. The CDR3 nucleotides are TGTGCCAGCAGCAAAGCGCTGCTGCCGGGAGGGCCCTGGTTTACCGGGGAGCTGTTTTTT.

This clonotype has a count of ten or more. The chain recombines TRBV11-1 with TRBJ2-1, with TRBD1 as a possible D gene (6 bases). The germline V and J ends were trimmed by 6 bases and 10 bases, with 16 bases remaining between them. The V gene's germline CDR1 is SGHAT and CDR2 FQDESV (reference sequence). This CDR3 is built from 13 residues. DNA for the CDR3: TGTGCCAGCAGTTCCACTAGAGGGGGAGAGCAGTTCTTC. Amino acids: CASSSTRGGEQFF.

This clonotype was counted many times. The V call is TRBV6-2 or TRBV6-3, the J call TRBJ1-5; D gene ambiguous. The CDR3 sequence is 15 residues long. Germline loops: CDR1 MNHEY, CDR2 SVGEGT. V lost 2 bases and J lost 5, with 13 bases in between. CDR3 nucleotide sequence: TGTGCCAGCAGTTACCCCAACCCCGGGCATCAGCCCCAGCATTTT. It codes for CASSYPNPGHQPQHF.

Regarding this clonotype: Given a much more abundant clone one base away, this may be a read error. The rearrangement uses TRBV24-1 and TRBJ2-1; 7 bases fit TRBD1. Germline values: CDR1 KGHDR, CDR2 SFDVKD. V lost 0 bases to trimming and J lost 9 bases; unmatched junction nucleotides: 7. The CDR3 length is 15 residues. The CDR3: CATSDLYRGMGEQFF. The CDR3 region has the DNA TGTGCCACCAGTGATTTGTACAGGGGTATGGGTGAGCAGTTCTTC.